A selection of T cell receptor beta chains follows, all from one sample in a study of blood T cells in healthy people across ages. One entry per CDR3 protein results from TCRdb running MiXCR on the 5' RACE reads. The sample carries approximately 690,000 distinct CDR3 sequences, 45% to 65% recorded once. Sequenced sample: blood. The source of these receptors is a man aged 55 to 69 in good health. The CDR3 runs from the conserved cysteine through the conserved F or W. The D gene is left open where the match is weak. Size is stated for part of the rows, as once, few or many counts, or as a class when the clone is expanded.

J gene | D gene | clone size | V gene | CDR3 DNA | CDR3 protein
TRBJ1-5 | - | - | TRBV24-1 | TGTGCCACCAGTGAGGGGAATCAGCCCCAGCATTTT | CATSEGNQPQHF
TRBJ1-1 | - | few | TRBV29-1 | TGCAGCGTAGACACTGAAGCTTTCTTT | CSVDTEAFF
TRBJ1-2 | TRBD1 | few | TRBV7-9 | TGTGCCAGCAGCTTAGAGGAGACAGGGTGGTATGGCTACACCTTC | CASSLEETGWYGYTF
TRBJ2-3 | - | few | TRBV5-5 | TGTGCCAGCAGCACCCCCCGAGAGGGGGTTTCCCCAGATACGCAGTATTTT | CASSTPREGVSPDTQYF
TRBJ2-3 | TRBD2 | - | TRBV6-5 | TGTGCCAGCAGTAGGTCTAGCGGGGGGTCCCCAGATACGCAGTATTTT | CASSRSSGGSPDTQYF
TRBJ1-5 | - | few | TRBV14 | TGTGCCAGCAGCCAAGATCCCCCCAGGGGACGACAGCCCCAGCATTTT | CASSQDPPRGRQPQHF
TRBJ2-7 | TRBD2 | once | TRBV28 | TGTGCCAGCAGTTTGGGGACTAGCCCCGAGCAGTACTTC | CASSLGTSPEQYF
TRBJ2-1 | - | few | TRBV28 | TGTGCCAGCAGTTCTTGGGGTGATCTCTCCTACAATGAGCAGTTCTTC | CASSSWGDLSYNEQFF
TRBJ2-1 | - | - | TRBV20-1 | TGCAGTGCTAGAGATCGACTGGATGAGCAGTTCTTC | CSARDRLDEQFF
TRBJ2-1 | TRBD1 | - | TRBV5-1 | TGCGCCAGCAGCTTGGAGGGACAGGGAGGTCCCTACAATGAGCAGTTCTTC | CASSLEGQGGPYNEQFF
TRBJ2-3 | - | - | TRBV14 | TGTGCCAGCAGCCAAGATCCCTGGTCAGATACGCAGTATTTT | CASSQDPWSDTQYF
TRBJ2-1 | - | - | TRBV7-2 | TGTGCCAGCAGCTTAAGGCGGGACAATGAGCAGTTCTTC | CASSLRRDNEQFF
TRBJ2-3 | TRBD2 | - | TRBV3-1 | TGTGCCAGCAGCCGACCGAGCGGGGGGGCCGTTACGCAGTATTTT | CASSRPSGGAVTQYF
TRBJ2-3 | TRBD1 | - | TRBV4-1 | TGCGCCAGCAGCCAAGATGGGGGACAGGGGACAGATACGCAGTATTTT | CASSQDGGQGTDTQYF
TRBJ2-1 | TRBD2 | - | TRBV2 | TGTGCCAGCAGCATTACTAGCGGAACAGGCAATGAGCAGTTCTTC | CASSITSGTGNEQFF
TRBJ2-1 | - | - | TRBV5-5 | TGTGCCAGCGGCTCCTCTACCGGGACCCAGGGTGGTGAGCAGTTCTTC | CASGSSTGTQGGEQFF
TRBJ2-3 | - | - | TRBV12-3/TRBV12-4 | TGTGCCAGCAGTTTGAATGGCGGAGTGCGCACAGATACGCAGTATTTT | CASSLNGGVRTDTQYF
TRBJ2-5 | TRBD1 | - | TRBV2 | TGTGCCAGCAGTGGCCCCGGACAGGGTGAAGAGACCCAGTACTTC | CASSGPGQGEETQYF
TRBJ1-1 | TRBD1 | few | TRBV3-1 | TGTGCCAGCAGCCAGGGGGACAGAGGGAACACTGAAGCTTTCTTT | CASSQGDRGNTEAFF
TRBJ1-4 | - | - | TRBV5-6 | TGTGCCAGCAGCTTGGATGGAGGGGGAGAAAAACTGTTTTTT | CASSLDGGGEKLFF
TRBJ2-5 | - | - | TRBV5-1 | TGCGCCAGCCGTATAGGGGATCCGGAGACCCAGTACTTC | CASRIGDPETQYF
TRBJ2-3 | - | - | TRBV7-2 | TGTGCCAGCAGCTTACAAACAGGCACAGATACGCAGTATTTT | CASSLQTGTDTQYF